This entry is about one T cell receptor (beta chain). A read error may account for a junction end that differs from germline. The sample originates from a study of identical twins. Via MiXCR, TCRdb re-called the 5' RACE reads, giving one row per CDR3 protein. The sample lists 300,000 or so distinct CDR3 sequences, nearly 9.5% seen once, with 6% to 8.5% in the top ten. This CDR3 is 16 amino acids long. The same data also went into a second study, on yellow fever vaccine responses in identical twins.

The rearrangement joins TRBV12-3 or TRBV12-4 to TRBJ2-1; 7 bases match TRBD2. Sequences were obtained from CD8+ T cells sorted from blood. This receptor was obtained from a woman between 18 and 30 years old in good health. CDR3 bases: TGTGCCAGCAGGTTAGCGGGCCCGCACGGGGAGGATGAGCAGTTCTTC. Protein: CASRLAGPHGEDEQFF.